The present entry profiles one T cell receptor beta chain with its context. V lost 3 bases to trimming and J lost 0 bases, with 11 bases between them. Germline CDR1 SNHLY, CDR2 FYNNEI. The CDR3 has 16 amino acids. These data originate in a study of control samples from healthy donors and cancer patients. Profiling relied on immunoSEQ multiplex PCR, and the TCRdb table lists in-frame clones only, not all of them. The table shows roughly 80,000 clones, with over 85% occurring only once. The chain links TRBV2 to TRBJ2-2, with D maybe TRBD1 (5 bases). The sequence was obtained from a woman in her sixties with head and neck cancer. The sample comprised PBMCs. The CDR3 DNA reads TGTGCCAGCAGTGACAAGACAGCCGCGAACACCGGGGAGCTGTTTTTT. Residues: CASSDKTAANTGELFF.